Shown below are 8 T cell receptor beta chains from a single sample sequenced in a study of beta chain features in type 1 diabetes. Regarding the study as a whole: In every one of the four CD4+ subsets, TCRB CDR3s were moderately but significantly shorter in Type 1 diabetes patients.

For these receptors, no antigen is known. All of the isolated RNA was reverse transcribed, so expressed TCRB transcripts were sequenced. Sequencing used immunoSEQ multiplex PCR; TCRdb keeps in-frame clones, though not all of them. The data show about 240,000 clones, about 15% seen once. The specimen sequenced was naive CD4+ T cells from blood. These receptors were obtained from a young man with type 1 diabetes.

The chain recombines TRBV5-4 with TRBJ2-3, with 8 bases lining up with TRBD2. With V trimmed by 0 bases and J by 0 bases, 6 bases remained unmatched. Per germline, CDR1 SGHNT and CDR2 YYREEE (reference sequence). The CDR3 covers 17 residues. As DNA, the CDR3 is TGTGCCAGCAGCTTGGGAGGGGTAGCGGGAAGCACAGATACGCAGTATTTT. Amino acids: CASSLGGVAGSTDTQYF.

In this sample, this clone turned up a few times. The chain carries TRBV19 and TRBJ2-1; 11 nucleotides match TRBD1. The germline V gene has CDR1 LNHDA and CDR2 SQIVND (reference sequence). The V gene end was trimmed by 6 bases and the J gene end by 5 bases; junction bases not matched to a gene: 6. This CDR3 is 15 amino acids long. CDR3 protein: CASRQDRGPNNEQFF. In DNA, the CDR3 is TGTGCCAGTAGGCAGGACAGGGGGCCTAACAATGAGCAGTTCTTC. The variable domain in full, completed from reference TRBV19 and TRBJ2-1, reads DGGITQSPKYLFRKEGQNVTLSCEQNLNHDAMYWYRQDPGQGLRLIYYSQIVNDFQKGDIAEGYSVSREKKESFPLTVTSAQKNPTAFYLCASRQDRGPNNEQFFGPGTRLTVL.

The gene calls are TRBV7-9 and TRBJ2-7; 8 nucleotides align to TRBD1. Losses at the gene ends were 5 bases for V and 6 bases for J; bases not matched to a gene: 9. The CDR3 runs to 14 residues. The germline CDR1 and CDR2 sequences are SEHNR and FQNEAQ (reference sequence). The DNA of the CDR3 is TGTGCCAGCAGCCCCGGGACAGGTGGGGCCGAGCAGTACTTC. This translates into CASSPGTGGAEQYF.

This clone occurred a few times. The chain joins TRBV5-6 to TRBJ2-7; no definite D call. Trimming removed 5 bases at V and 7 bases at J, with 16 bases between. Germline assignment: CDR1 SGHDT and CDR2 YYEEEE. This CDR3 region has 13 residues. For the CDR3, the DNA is TGTGCCAGCAGGAAAACGGGTAGTGAGGAGCAGTACTTC. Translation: CASRKTGSEEQYF.

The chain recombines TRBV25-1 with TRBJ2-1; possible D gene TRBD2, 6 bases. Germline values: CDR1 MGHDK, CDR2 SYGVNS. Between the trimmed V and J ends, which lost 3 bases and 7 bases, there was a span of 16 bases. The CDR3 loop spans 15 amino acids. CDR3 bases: TGTGCCAGCAGTGACCCCGGGAGAGGCAGGAATGAGCAGTTCTTC. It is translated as CASSDPGRGRNEQFF.

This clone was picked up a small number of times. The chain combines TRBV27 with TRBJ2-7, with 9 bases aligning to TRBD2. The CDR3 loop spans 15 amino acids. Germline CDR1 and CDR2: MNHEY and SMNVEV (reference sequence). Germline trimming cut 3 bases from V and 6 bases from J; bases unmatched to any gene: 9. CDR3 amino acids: CASSFLSGGSGEQYF. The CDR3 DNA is TGTGCCAGCAGTTTTCTTAGCGGGGGATCTGGCGAGCAGTACTTC.

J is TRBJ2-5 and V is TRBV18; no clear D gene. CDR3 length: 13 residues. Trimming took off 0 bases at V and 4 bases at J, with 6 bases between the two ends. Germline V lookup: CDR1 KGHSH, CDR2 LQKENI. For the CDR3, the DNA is TGTGCCAGCTCACCACCGTCCATAGAGACCCAGTACTTC. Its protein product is CASSPPSIETQYF.

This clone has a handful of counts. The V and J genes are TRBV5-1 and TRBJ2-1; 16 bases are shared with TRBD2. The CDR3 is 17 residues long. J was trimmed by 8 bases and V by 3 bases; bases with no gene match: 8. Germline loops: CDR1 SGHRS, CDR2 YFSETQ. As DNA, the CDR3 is TGCGCCAGCAGCTCACGCCCCGGGACTAGCGGGGGGGATGAGCAGTTCTTC. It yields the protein CASSSRPGTSGGDEQFF.